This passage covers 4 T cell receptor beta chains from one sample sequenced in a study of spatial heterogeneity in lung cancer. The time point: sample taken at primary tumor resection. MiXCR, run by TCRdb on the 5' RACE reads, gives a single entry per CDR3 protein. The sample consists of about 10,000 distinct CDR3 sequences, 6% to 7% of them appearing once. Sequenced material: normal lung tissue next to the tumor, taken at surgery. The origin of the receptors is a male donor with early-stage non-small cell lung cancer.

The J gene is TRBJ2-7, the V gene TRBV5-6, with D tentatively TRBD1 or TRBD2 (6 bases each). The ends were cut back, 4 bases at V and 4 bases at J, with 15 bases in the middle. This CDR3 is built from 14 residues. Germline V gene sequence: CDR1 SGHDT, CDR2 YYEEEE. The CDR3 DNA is TGTGCCAGCAGCACCACTTGGGGGGCATACGAGCAGTACTTC. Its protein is CASSTTWGAYEQYF.

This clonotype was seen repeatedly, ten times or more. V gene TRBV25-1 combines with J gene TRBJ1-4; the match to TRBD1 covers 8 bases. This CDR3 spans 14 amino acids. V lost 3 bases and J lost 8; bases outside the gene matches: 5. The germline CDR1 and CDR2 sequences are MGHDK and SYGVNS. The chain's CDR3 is CASSDYRGLEKLFF. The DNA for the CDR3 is TGTGCCAGCAGTGATTACAGGGGGTTAGAAAAACTGTTTTTT.

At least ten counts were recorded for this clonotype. The CDR3 spells CASSFDNNEQFF. CDR3 sequence (DNA): TGTGCCAGCAGCTTCGATAACAATGAGCAGTTCTTC. This sequence joins TRBV7-9 and TRBJ2-1; D not resolved. The CDR3 is 12 residues long. Germline V gene lookup returns CDR1 SEHNR and CDR2 FQNEAQ (reference sequence). V was shortened by 3 bases and J by 5 bases, with 5 bases between the two germline ends.

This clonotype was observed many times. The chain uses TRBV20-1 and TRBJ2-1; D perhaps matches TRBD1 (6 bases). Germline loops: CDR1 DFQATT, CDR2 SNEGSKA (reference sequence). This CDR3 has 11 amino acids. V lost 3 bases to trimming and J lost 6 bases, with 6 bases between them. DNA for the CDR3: TGCAGTGCTAGCAGGGGCAATGAGCAGTTCTTC. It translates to CSASRGNEQFF.